This TCR beta chain was observed in a study of blood T cell repertoires in COVID-19. Germline lookup yields CDR1 SGHVS and CDR2 FNYEAQ. J lost 0 bases, V lost 2 bases, and 1 base had no gene match. The CDR3 loop spans 15 amino acids. Measured with immunoSEQ multiplex PCR; TCRdb has only the in-frame clones, and not every one. The table lists some 110,000 clones, 92% of them singletons. The rearrangement uses TRBV7-6 and TRBJ2-3; 8 bases are a match to TRBD2. Sequencing was carried out using peripheral blood. This clonotype was obtained from a man between 50 and 59 years old with COVID-19, enrolled during active disease. The CDR3 DNA follows: TGTGCCAGCAGCTTAAGCGGGGGCAGCACAGATACGCAGTATTTT. It specifies CASSLSGGSTDTQYF.